A selection of T cell receptor beta chains follows, all from one sample in a study of T cell responses to AZD1222 COVID-19 vaccine. Assay used: immunoSEQ multiplex PCR; TCRdb lists only in-frame clones, some missing. The table includes 90,000 to 110,000 clones, roughly 80% detected once. The sample in question was peripheral blood, obtained on day 0 of AZD1222 vaccination. The receptors shown here come from an adult in good health. Both conserved end residues are part of each CDR3. Each record gives: J gene, V gene, D gene, clone size, CDR3 DNA, CDR3 protein. A D gene is named only where the DNA matches it firmly. A row's size may be missing; if present it is once, few, many or a size class.

J gene: TRBJ1-1; V gene: TRBV7-7; D gene: -; clone size: few; CDR3 DNA: TGTGCTAGCAGCCGCGTGGTGATGAACACTGAAGCTTTCTTT; CDR3 protein: CASSRVVMNTEAFF
J gene: TRBJ1-2; V gene: TRBV7-9; D gene: -; clone size: -; CDR3 DNA: TGTGCCAGCAGCCCCAGTGGGAGGATCCTCTATGGCTACACCTTC; CDR3 protein: CASSPSGRILYGYTF
J gene: TRBJ1-5; V gene: TRBV10-2; D gene: -; clone size: medium-sized; CDR3 DNA: TGCGCCAGCAGTAATAGCAATCAGCCCCAGCATTTT; CDR3 protein: CASSNSNQPQHF
J gene: TRBJ1-2; V gene: TRBV4-1; D gene: TRBD1; clone size: -; CDR3 DNA: TGCGCCAGCAGCCCTCCGACAGGGCCTAACTATGGCTACACCTTC; CDR3 protein: CASSPPTGPNYGYTF
J gene: TRBJ2-5; V gene: TRBV7-2; D gene: -; clone size: once; CDR3 DNA: TGTGCCAGCAGCTCCGGACGTTACCAAGAGACCCAGTACTTC; CDR3 protein: CASSSGRYQETQYF
J gene: TRBJ1-5; V gene: TRBV6-1; D gene: -; clone size: -; CDR3 DNA: TGTGCCAGCAGTGAGGGCAGCCAAACCAGCAATCAGCCCCAGCATTTT; CDR3 protein: CASSEGSQTSNQPQHF
J gene: TRBJ1-6; V gene: TRBV6-2/TRBV6-3; D gene: -; clone size: -; CDR3 DNA: TGTGCCAGCAGTTACGTGGGGGGTCATAATTCACCCCTCCACTTT; CDR3 protein: CASSYVGGHNSPLHF
J gene: TRBJ2-7; V gene: TRBV28; D gene: -; clone size: -; CDR3 DNA: TGTGCCAGCAGTCTAAGAATCCACCGACAGAGTAATTACTACGAGCAGTACTTC; CDR3 protein: CASSLRIHRQSNYYEQYF
J gene: TRBJ1-1; V gene: TRBV6-5; D gene: -; clone size: once; CDR3 DNA: TGTGCCAGCAGTTCCACTGACAGAAAGGCTGAAGCTTTCTTT; CDR3 protein: CASSSTDRKAEAFF
J gene: TRBJ2-1; V gene: TRBV10-3; D gene: -; clone size: -; CDR3 DNA: TGTGCCACACAGGGTAATGAGCAGTTCTTC; CDR3 protein: CATQGNEQFF
J gene: TRBJ1-1; V gene: TRBV25-1; D gene: -; clone size: -; CDR3 DNA: TGTGCCAGCAGGAGGGCAGGGGTTGAAGCTTTCTTT; CDR3 protein: CASRRAGVEAFF
J gene: TRBJ2-3; V gene: TRBV2; D gene: -; clone size: -; CDR3 DNA: TGTGCCAGCAGTCAATGGGGAAATTCAAGAGATACGCAGTATTTT; CDR3 protein: CASSQWGNSRDTQYF
J gene: TRBJ1-2; V gene: TRBV3-1/TRBV3-2; D gene: -; clone size: -; CDR3 DNA: TGTGCCAGCAGCCAAGACGGGGATAGATTCTACACCTTC; CDR3 protein: CASSQDGDRFYTF
J gene: TRBJ1-1; V gene: TRBV2; D gene: -; clone size: once; CDR3 DNA: TGTGCCAGCACCGACAGGCTGAGGGACACTGAAGCTTTCTTT; CDR3 protein: CASTDRLRDTEAFF
J gene: TRBJ2-1; V gene: TRBV15; D gene: TRBD2; clone size: once; CDR3 DNA: TGTGCCACCAGCGCTCACCTAGCGGATGAGCAGTTCTTC; CDR3 protein: CATSAHLADEQFF
J gene: TRBJ1-5; V gene: TRBV6-2/TRBV6-3; D gene: -; clone size: -; CDR3 DNA: TGTGCCAGCAGTTACGGGGGGGCGAGCAATCAGCCCCAGCATTTT; CDR3 protein: CASSYGGASNQPQHF
J gene: TRBJ1-3; V gene: TRBV9; D gene: -; clone size: -; CDR3 DNA: TGTGCCAGCAGCGTCGGGGGTGTCTCTGGAAACACCATATATTTT; CDR3 protein: CASSVGGVSGNTIYF
J gene: TRBJ1-5; V gene: TRBV12-3/TRBV12-4; D gene: -; clone size: -; CDR3 DNA: TGTGCCAGCCAAAGGACCGGGAATCAGCCCCAGCATTTT; CDR3 protein: CASQRTGNQPQHF
J gene: TRBJ1-2; V gene: TRBV7-2; D gene: -; clone size: -; CDR3 DNA: TGTGCCAGCAGCTTGGGGAGGGGGACCTATGGCTACACCTTC; CDR3 protein: CASSLGRGTYGYTF
J gene: TRBJ2-4; V gene: TRBV3-1/TRBV3-2; D gene: TRBD1; clone size: -; CDR3 DNA: TGTGCCAGCAGCCAAGCCCCCTTAGACAGGGTACTAGCCAAAAACATTCAGTACTTC; CDR3 protein: CASSQAPLDRVLAKNIQYF
J gene: TRBJ1-2; V gene: TRBV6-5; D gene: -; clone size: -; CDR3 DNA: TGTGCCAGCAGTTACCAAGGAAGCGGGAGGGCCGGTGGCTACACCTTC; CDR3 protein: CASSYQGSGRAGGYTF
J gene: TRBJ2-5; V gene: TRBV21-1; D gene: -; clone size: -; CDR3 DNA: TGTGCCAGCATAAATAGAGGGCGGGGGGGTAGAGAGACCCAGTACTTC; CDR3 protein: CASINRGRGGRETQYF
J gene: TRBJ1-5; V gene: TRBV6-1; D gene: -; clone size: few; CDR3 DNA: TGTGCCAGCAGTGAATTTAGGGACAAGTTTAGCAATCAGCCCCAGCATTTT; CDR3 protein: CASSEFRDKFSNQPQHF
J gene: TRBJ1-5; V gene: TRBV10-2; D gene: -; clone size: -; CDR3 DNA: TGCGCCAGCAGTGAGGTCAGCCCGATAAATCAGCCCCAGCATTTT; CDR3 protein: CASSEVSPINQPQHF
J gene: TRBJ2-1; V gene: TRBV4-1; D gene: -; clone size: few; CDR3 DNA: TGCGCCAGCAGCCAAGATCTGGGGGTACGTGAGCAGTTCTTC; CDR3 protein: CASSQDLGVREQFF
J gene: TRBJ2-2; V gene: TRBV5-1; D gene: -; clone size: -; CDR3 DNA: TGCGCCAGCAGCTTGTCGACCTACGGGGAGCTGTTTTTT; CDR3 protein: CASSLSTYGELFF
J gene: TRBJ2-7; V gene: TRBV18; D gene: TRBD1; clone size: -; CDR3 DNA: TGTGCCAGCTCCCTGCCGGACAGGACCTACGAGCAGTACTTC; CDR3 protein: CASSLPDRTYEQYF
J gene: TRBJ2-2; V gene: TRBV4-2; D gene: -; clone size: -; CDR3 DNA: TGTGCCAGCAGCCGGGATATGGCCTCCCCATCGAACACCGGGGAGCTGTTTTTT; CDR3 protein: CASSRDMASPSNTGELFF
J gene: TRBJ1-6; V gene: TRBV12-3/TRBV12-4; D gene: -; clone size: -; CDR3 DNA: TGTGCCAGCAGTTTAGAAGCCTCACCCCTCCACTTT; CDR3 protein: CASSLEASPLHF
J gene: TRBJ2-5; V gene: TRBV19; D gene: TRBD2; clone size: -; CDR3 DNA: TGTGCCAGTAGTCTCCGACTAGCTTCACAAGAGACCCAGTACTTC; CDR3 protein: CASSLRLASQETQYF
J gene: TRBJ2-6; V gene: TRBV2; D gene: -; clone size: once; CDR3 DNA: TGTGCCAGCAGTGAACACCCTCCTAGCTCTGGGGCCAACGTCCTGACTTTC; CDR3 protein: CASSEHPPSSGANVLTF
J gene: TRBJ1-2; V gene: TRBV19; D gene: -; clone size: -; CDR3 DNA: TGTGCCAGTAACACAAGGGGCAGACCTAACTATGGCTACACCTTC; CDR3 protein: CASNTRGRPNYGYTF
J gene: TRBJ2-1; V gene: TRBV1; D gene: -; clone size: few; CDR3 DNA: TGCACCAGCAGGGCGCGGGGGGCGGGTTCGGATGAGCAGTTCTTC; CDR3 protein: CTSRARGAGSDEQFF
J gene: TRBJ2-5; V gene: TRBV5-1; D gene: -; clone size: once; CDR3 DNA: TGCGCCAGCAGCTTGGGTAGCGGACAAGAGACCCAGTACTTC; CDR3 protein: CASSLGSGQETQYF
J gene: TRBJ1-4; V gene: TRBV5-4; D gene: -; clone size: -; CDR3 DNA: TGTGCCAGCAGCTTGCCTAATGAAAAACTGTTTTTT; CDR3 protein: CASSLPNEKLFF
J gene: TRBJ1-4; V gene: TRBV5-1; D gene: -; clone size: once; CDR3 DNA: TGCGCCAGCAGCTCCCCTATGTTTTTACCTAATGAAAAACTGTTTTTT; CDR3 protein: CASSSPMFLPNEKLFF
J gene: TRBJ1-1; V gene: TRBV5-8; D gene: TRBD1; clone size: -; CDR3 DNA: TGTGCCAGCAGCTCAGACAGGGGTCTCTGGGTATCTGAAGCTTTCTTT; CDR3 protein: CASSSDRGLWVSEAFF
J gene: TRBJ1-2; V gene: TRBV7-9; D gene: -; clone size: -; CDR3 DNA: TGTGCCAGCAGCTCCGGGACGATCTATGGCTACACCTTC; CDR3 protein: CASSSGTIYGYTF
J gene: TRBJ1-1; V gene: TRBV5-1; D gene: TRBD1; clone size: -; CDR3 DNA: TGCGCCAGCAGGACAGGGGTGTCGAACACTGAAGCTTTCTTT; CDR3 protein: CASRTGVSNTEAFF
J gene: TRBJ1-1; V gene: TRBV7-9; D gene: TRBD1; clone size: -; CDR3 DNA: TGTGCCAGCAGCCAGGGACAGGGTGACACTGAAGCTTTCTTT; CDR3 protein: CASSQGQGDTEAFF
J gene: TRBJ1-1; V gene: TRBV7-6; D gene: -; clone size: -; CDR3 DNA: TGTGCCAGCAGCTTAAAAGGGTTCGGGAACACTGAAGCTTTCTTT; CDR3 protein: CASSLKGFGNTEAFF